This T cell receptor (beta chain) appears in the sequencing data of a study of T cells in Graves' hyperthyroidism and ophthalmopathy. General study points: Blood samples included most of the expanded thyroid clonotypes exceeding 0.001.

In germline, CDR1 is SGHRS, CDR2 YFSETQ. V lost 0 bases and J 4 bases, leaving 13 bases between the germline ends. The CDR3 has 16 amino acids. This clonotype has a handful of counts. Antigen: not known. Amplified regions were TCR beta CDR3 sequences from RNA transcripts. The HTBI set primed first-round TCR CDR3 RT-PCR. MiXCR, run by TCRdb on the multiplex PCR reads, gives a single entry per CDR3 protein. Of fewer than 350,000 distinct CDR3 sequences in the sample, 15% to 20% were seen once. The V and J genes are TRBV5-1 and TRBJ2-2; TRBD2 is a possible D gene (5 bases). Sequencing was done on a sample of blood. The source of this sequence is a woman in her forties with Graves' ophthalmopathy. The CDR3 DNA sequence: TGCGCCAGCAGCTTGGGGGCGGAGGTAGTCACCGGGGAGCTGTTTTTT. This sequence encodes CASSLGAEVVTGELFF.